This entry lists 29 T cell receptor beta chains sequenced from one sample in a study of preoperative IRX-2 immunotherapy in early breast cancer (dated by TCRdb to between 2018 and 2021). Per the publication, the treatment or condition label means: preoperative locoregional IRX-2 cytokine immunotherapy. Libraries were made using the immunoSEQ multiplex PCR assay. The table was pulled from immuneACCESS by TCRdb, which kept in-frame rearrangements only. Such tables lose some clones; where checked, under half of the loss comes from unresolved V genes, and the rest has no known cause. For this sample there are around 38,000 clones; approximately 80% appear just once. The top ten constitute approximately 1.1% of the sample. The sample here was tumor tissue, taken after IRX-2 immunotherapy. The receptors shown here come from a human donor with breast cancer.

The V gene is TRBV7-8, the J gene TRBJ1-4; 7 nucleotides agree with TRBD1. Trimming at V came to 5 bases and at J to 5 bases, leaving 8 bases not matched to a gene. Germline CDR1 reads SGHVS; CDR2 reads FQNEAQ. The CDR3 is 15 amino acids. In nucleotides, the CDR3 is TGTGCCAGCAGCCACCGGGACAGATTAAATGAAAAACTGTTTTTT. Translating it yields CASSHRDRLNEKLFF.

J is TRBJ2-3 and V is TRBV12-5; D gene ambiguous. The CDR3 is made up of 11 amino acids. Germline-derived CDR1 and CDR2 are LGHNT and FRNRAP. The V gene lost 3 bases and the J gene lost 6 bases, with 4 bases spanning the gap. The CDR3 sequence is CASGFEDTQYF. The CDR3 nucleotides are TGTGCTAGTGGTTTCGAGGATACGCAGTATTTT.

This clone was detected only once. The chain uses TRBV30 and TRBJ2-1, with 9 bases that match TRBD1. Germline CDR1 is GTSNPN and CDR2 is SVGIG (reference sequence). The CDR3 is 14 amino acids. The junction had 6 bases not matched to a gene; V was cut back by 1 base and J by 8 bases. CDR3 residues: CAWSGGTGRHEQFF. The CDR3 DNA reads TGTGCCTGGAGTGGGGGGACAGGGCGCCATGAGCAGTTCTTC. Variable domain in full (rest from reference TRBV30 and TRBJ2-1): SQTIHQWPATLVQPVGSPLSLECTVEGTSNPNLYWYRQAAGRGLQLLFYSVGIGQISSEVPQNLSASRPQDRQFILSSKKLLLSDSGFYLCAWSGGTGRHEQFFGPGTRLTVL.

This rearrangement joins TRBV19 to TRBJ1-5, with D hard to call. V shed 2 bases and J shed 5 bases, with 7 bases lying between them. Germline CDR1 reads LNHDA; CDR2 reads SQIVND (reference sequence). CDR3 length equals 13 residues. The CDR3 here is CASSIKIHQPQHF. The CDR3 bases are TGTGCCAGTAGTATAAAGATTCATCAGCCCCAGCATTTT.

The chain joins TRBV19 to TRBJ2-2, with D uncertain. Trimming took off 1 base at V and 7 bases at J, with 10 bases between the two ends. Per germline, CDR1 LNHDA and CDR2 SQIVND (reference sequence). The CDR3 consists of 14 residues. Here the CDR3 DNA reads TGTGCCAGTAGTATAGGACTGTATGGCGGGGAGCTGTTTTTT. Its protein product is CASSIGLYGGELFF.

CDR3 sequence (DNA): TGTGCCAGCAGTGATTTAGGGGGCACAGTAGATACGCAGTATTTT. Protein sequence: CASSDLGGTVDTQYF. V gene TRBV6-8 combines with J gene TRBJ2-3; 7 nucleotides align to TRBD1. The CDR3 length is 15 residues. The ends lost 5 bases at V and 5 bases at J; junction bases unmatched: 10. CDR1 is MNHGY and CDR2 is SAAAGT in the germline V gene.

V usage is TRBV19 and J usage is TRBJ1-5; D not resolved. Trimming removed 7 bases at V and 5 bases at J, with 12 bases between. The CDR3 covers 13 residues. Germline assignment: CDR1 LNHDA and CDR2 SQIVND (reference sequence). The CDR3 protein is CASKGGRYQPQHF. The DNA of the CDR3 is TGTGCCAGTAAGGGCGGCAGGTATCAGCCCCAGCATTTT. Full variable domain (remainder filled in from reference TRBV19 and TRBJ1-5): DGGITQSPKYLFRKEGQNVTLSCEQNLNHDAMYWYRQDPGQGLRLIYYSQIVNDFQKGDIAEGYSVSREKKESFPLTVTSAQKNPTAFYLCASKGGRYQPQHFGDGTRLSIL.

The J gene is TRBJ1-5, the V gene TRBV12-5; 8 bases line up with TRBD1. This CDR3 has 12 amino acids. After removal of 5 bases from V and 8 bases from J, the junction contained 2 bases not matched to a gene. Germline V gives CDR1 LGHNT, CDR2 FRNRAP. In DNA form, the CDR3 reads TGTGCTAGTGGTCCGGACAGGGAGCCCCAGCATTTT. It yields the protein CASGPDREPQHF.

This clone was recorded a few times. The chain employs TRBV11-1 and TRBJ1-2; tentative D call: TRBD1 (5 bases). The CDR3 runs 16 residues. With 3 bases removed from V and 2 bases from J, the gap between germline ends came to 16 bases. The V gene's germline CDR1 is SGHAT and CDR2 FQDESV (reference sequence). The CDR3 loop reads CASSLAGGAQNYGYTF. In DNA, the CDR3 is TGTGCCAGCAGCTTGGCGGGAGGGGCCCAGAACTATGGCTACACCTTC.

This sequence joins TRBV5-1 and TRBJ2-3; D not resolved. V was trimmed by 4 bases and J by 2 bases, leaving 14 bases between them. CDR1 is SGHRS and CDR2 is YFSETQ in the germline V gene. The CDR3 is 15 residues long. The CDR3 reads CASSLDGEPTDTQYF. The CDR3 nucleotides read TGCGCCAGCAGCCTCGACGGCGAACCCACAGATACGCAGTATTTT.

This chain uses TRBV7-6 with TRBJ1-4, with TRBD1 as a possible D gene (5 bases). The CDR3 spans 15 residues. CDR1 is SGHVS and CDR2 is FNYEAQ in the germline V gene. Trimming removed 2 bases from V and 7 bases from J, with 14 bases in between. CDR3 nucleotide sequence: TGTGCCAGCAGCTTAAGGGGCGGAGTCGGTGAAAAACTGTTTTTT. Translating it yields CASSLRGGVGEKLFF.

There are a few counts of this clone. The rearrangement uses TRBV28 and TRBJ2-5, with D possibly TRBD1 on 6 matching bases. The V gene's germline CDR1 is MDHEN and CDR2 SYDVKM. This CDR3 contains 14 residues. Trimming took 5 bases from V and 4 from J, leaving 14 bases between them. CDR3 sequence reads: CASSQPRGRETQYF. The CDR3 DNA sequence: TGTGCCAGCAGTCAACCTAGGGGGAGAGAGACCCAGTACTTC. Full variable domain (remainder filled in from reference TRBV28 and TRBJ2-5): DVKVTQSSRYLVKRTGEKVFLECVQDMDHENMFWYRQDPGLGLRLIYFSYDVKMKEKGDIPEGYSVSREKKERFSLILESASTNQTSMYLCASSQPRGRETQYFGPGTRLLVL.

The chain combines TRBV11-3 with TRBJ2-5, with TRBD2 matching 10 bases. With 8 bases clipped from V and 0 bases from J, the junction kept 6 bases outside the gene matches. CDR3 size: 15 residues. Germline values: CDR1 SGHNT, CDR2 YENEEA. For the CDR3, the DNA is TGTGCCAGCCAACACCTAGCGGGGGACCAAGAGACCCAGTACTTC. Translated, it gives CASQHLAGDQETQYF. The whole variable domain, remainder taken from reference TRBV11-3 and TRBJ2-5, is EAGVVQSPRYKIIEKKQPVAFWCNPISGHNTLYWYLQNLGQGPELLIRYENEEAVDDSQLPKDRFSAERLKGVDSTLKIQPAELGDSAVYLCASQHLAGDQETQYFGPGTRLLVL.

The V and J genes are TRBV6-7 and TRBJ2-5; D remains ambiguous. TRBV6-7 is filed as an ORF, its function uncertain. This CDR3 contains 12 residues. Trimming took 6 bases from V and 5 from J, leaving 10 bases between them. This chain's CDR3 is CASSPSLETQYF. The CDR3 nucleotides are TGTGCCAGCAGCCCCAGTCTGGAGACCCAGTACTTC.

The V gene is TRBV7-1, the J gene TRBJ1-1; D not certain. TRBV7-1 is an ORF, with its function uncertain. V dropped 9 bases and J dropped 2 bases, with 13 bases sitting between them. This CDR3 region has 13 residues. The chain's CDR3 is CARSPPVNTEAFF. In DNA form, the CDR3 reads TGTGCCAGAAGCCCCCCGGTTAACACTGAAGCTTTCTTT.

In its sample, this clone was seen a few times. A read error may account for a junction end that differs from germline. The rearrangement uses TRBV30 and TRBJ2-7; TRBD2 agrees at 8 bases. The V gene's germline CDR1 is GTSNPN and CDR2 SVGIG (reference sequence). The length of the CDR3 is 14 residues. CDR3 sequence reads: CAGRGTSSSYEQYF. The CDR3 DNA sequence: TGTGCCGGGAGGGGGACTAGTAGCTCCTACGAGCAGTACTTC.

This rearrangement joins TRBV6-8 to TRBJ2-7, with 11 bases identical to TRBD1. Germline-derived CDR1 and CDR2 are MNHGY and SAAAGT. This CDR3 comprises 14 residues. With 4 bases clipped from V and 5 bases from J, the junction kept 4 bases outside the gene matches. The CDR3 DNA reads as TGTGCCAGCAGTTCAAGGACAGGGGGCAACGAGCAGTACTTC. Amino acids: CASSSRTGGNEQYF.

The V and J genes are TRBV18 and TRBJ2-7; 11 bases are shared with TRBD2. V shed 8 bases and J 1 base; nucleotides not matched to a gene: 4. The length of the CDR3 is 14 residues. The germline CDR1 and CDR2 sequences are KGHSH and LQKENI. The CDR3 loop is CASTRTSGSYEQYF. The CDR3 nucleotides read TGTGCCAGCACCCGGACTAGCGGGTCCTACGAGCAGTACTTC.

This clone was counted a few times. V is TRBV19 and J is TRBJ2-5; D tentatively fits TRBD1 or TRBD2 (8 bases each). The CDR3 covers 15 residues. Trimming cost V 4 bases and J 1 base, with 13 bases left between them. Germline values: CDR1 LNHDA, CDR2 SQIVND (reference sequence). The CDR3 region has the DNA TGTGCCAGTAGTAGGACAGGGACTAGCCAAGAGACCCAGTACTTC. This codes for CASSRTGTSQETQYF. Complete variable domain (other parts from reference TRBV19 and TRBJ2-5): DGGITQSPKYLFRKEGQNVTLSCEQNLNHDAMYWYRQDPGQGLRLIYYSQIVNDFQKGDIAEGYSVSREKKESFPLTVTSAQKNPTAFYLCASSRTGTSQETQYFGPGTRLLVL.

The table lists this clone with a few counts. V and J are TRBV7-7 and TRBJ2-1; no clear D. Per germline, CDR1 SSHAT and CDR2 FNYEAQ (reference sequence). Trimming shortened V by 9 bases and J by 0 bases, and 24 bases separated the two germline ends. CDR3 size: 18 residues. The CDR3 loop is CASAGSSGNVGSYNEQFF. CDR3 DNA sequence: TGTGCCAGTGCAGGATCGTCCGGTAATGTGGGCTCCTACAATGAGCAGTTCTTC.

V usage is TRBV5-1 and J usage is TRBJ1-2; 9 bases align to TRBD1. This CDR3 has 15 amino acids. Trimming at V came to 4 bases and at J to 0 bases, leaving 4 bases not matched to a gene. Germline assignment: CDR1 SGHRS and CDR2 YFSETQ. CDR3 bases: TGCGCCAGCAGCCCTGGACAGGGGACTAACTATGGCTACACCTTC. Protein sequence: CASSPGQGTNYGYTF.

On this clone itself: The junction departs from the called germline gene at one end, perhaps through a read error. This chain joins TRBV5-1 and TRBJ1-2, with D perhaps matching TRBD1 (5 bases). CDR3 length: 17 residues. Germline CDR1 SGHRS, CDR2 YFSETQ. This CDR3 reads CASSLAIPRQLHYGYTF. CDR3 in DNA: TGCGCCAGCAGTTTGGCCATCCCGAGACAGCTTCACTATGGCTACACCTTC.

The rearrangement links TRBV5-1 to TRBJ2-7; D not certain. Germline V CDR1 and CDR2: SGHRS, YFSETQ. The CDR3 runs 15 residues. Between the trimmed V and J ends, which lost 4 bases and 3 bases, there was a span of 17 bases. This CDR3 reads CASSPRASPDYEQYF. The CDR3 nucleotides are TGCGCCAGCAGCCCCCGGGCCTCCCCCGACTACGAGCAGTACTTC. The whole variable domain, remainder taken from reference TRBV5-1 and TRBJ2-7, is KAGVTQTPRYLIKTRGQQVTLSCSPISGHRSVSWYQQTPGQGLQFLFEYFSETQRNKGNFPGRFSGRQFSNSRSEMNVSTLELGDSALYLCASSPRASPDYEQYFGPGTRLTVT.

This clone was picked up one time. V usage is TRBV29-1 and J usage is TRBJ2-3, with TRBD2 as a possible D gene (6 bases). The CDR3 contains 15 residues. V was cut by 3 bases and J by 4 bases, with 17 bases left in between. Germline CDR1 and CDR2: SQVTM and ANQGSEA. Written as DNA, the CDR3 is TGCAGCGTTGATAGGGGTGGAGGGAGTTCAGATACGCAGTATTTT. This gives the protein CSVDRGGGSSDTQYF.

As concerns this clone: Other nucleotide sequences from this sample produce the same CDR3. The chain couples TRBV6-8 to TRBJ1-1; the D is unclear. The CDR3 sequence is 13 residues long. Germline CDR1 reads MNHGY; CDR2 reads SAAAGT. Trimming removed 6 bases from V and 3 bases from J, with 11 bases in between. The CDR3 DNA reads TGTGCCAGCAGCCTAAATCGAGACACTGAAGCTTTCTTT. Its translation is CASSLNRDTEAFF.

The rearrangement uses TRBV6-7 and TRBJ2-1; 11 bases align to TRBD2. TRBV6-7 is an ORF; its function is uncertain. Losses at the gene ends were 5 bases for V and 9 bases for J; bases not matched to a gene: 9. The CDR3 is made up of 15 amino acids. The CDR3 sequence: CASSTLAGAVGEQFF. The CDR3 DNA is TGTGCCAGCAGTACACTAGCGGGAGCAGTCGGTGAGCAGTTCTTC.

The rearrangement joins TRBV7-1 to TRBJ2-1; perhaps TRBD2 as D (5 bases). TRBV7-1 has ORF status, its function being uncertain. The V and J ends lost 3 bases and 6 bases respectively, with 18 bases between them. This CDR3 is 16 amino acids long. The CDR3 region has the DNA TGTGCCAGCAGCTCCACTAGGACCGGATACCTCAATGAGCAGTTCTTC. Its protein is CASSSTRTGYLNEQFF.

The rearrangement uses TRBV7-8 and TRBJ1-5; D unclear. Deletions cut 3 bases from V and 5 bases from J, with 11 bases between. Germline V lookup: CDR1 SGHVS, CDR2 FQNEAQ. CDR3 size: 14 residues. CDR3 DNA: TGTGCCAGCAGCTTGGGCGGAGGGCATCAGCCCCAGCATTTT. Translated: CASSLGGGHQPQHF. Full variable domain (outside the CDR3, taken from reference TRBV7-8 and TRBJ1-5): GAGVSQSPRYKVAKRGQDVALRCDPISGHVSLFWYQQALGQGPEFLTYFQNEAQLDKSGLPSDRFFAERPEGSVSTLKIQRTQQEDSAVYLCASSLGGGHQPQHFGDGTRLSIL.

This clone was seen a few times. CDR3 sequence reads: CASSGQGAENGELFF. DNA for the CDR3: TGTGCCAGCAGTGGACAGGGGGCCGAAAACGGGGAGCTGTTTTTT. The rearrangement uses TRBV6-8 and TRBJ2-2, with 11 bases that match TRBD1. The CDR3 sequence is 15 residues long. V dropped 5 bases and J dropped 7; count of bases not matched to a gene: 6. The germline V gene has CDR1 MNHGY and CDR2 SAAAGT.